These 9 T cell receptor beta chains were sequenced from one sample in a study of early T cells in non-severe SARS-CoV-2 infection. In TCRdb, the 5' RACE reads were re-called with MiXCR into one record per CDR3 protein. The table includes tens of thousands of distinct CDR3 sequences, 5.6% detected once. Sequencing used whole blood. The origin of the receptors is an adult who was a healthcare worker with PCR-confirmed SARS-CoV-2 infection or an uninfected control (not recorded which).

This clonotype has a count of ten or more. The chain links TRBV19 to TRBJ2-1, with D possibly being TRBD2 (6 bases). CDR3 size: 16 residues. Trimming stripped 10 bases from V and 1 base from J, with 20 bases between. Germline lookup yields CDR1 LNHDA and CDR2 SQIVND (reference sequence). The CDR3 sequence: CATSWTLASSYNEQFF. The CDR3 DNA is TGTGCCACCTCCTGGACTCTAGCGTCTTCCTACAATGAGCAGTTCTTC.

This clonotype has just a few counts. The chain links TRBV29-1 to TRBJ1-1, with D possibly TRBD1 on 5 matching bases. Trimming removed 4 bases from V and 0 bases from J, with 15 bases in between. Germline V gene data show CDR1 as SQVTM and CDR2 as ANQGSEA. The CDR3 sequence is 15 residues long. The CDR3 loop is CSVVAGRGVNTEAFF. As DNA, the CDR3 is TGCAGCGTTGTGGCAGGGAGAGGGGTGAACACTGAAGCTTTCTTT.

The gene calls are TRBV9 and TRBJ2-5; the D gene is possibly TRBD2 (5 bases). The V end lost 2 bases, the J end lost 5 bases, and 13 bases lay between the germline ends. Germline CDR1 SGDLS, CDR2 YYNGEE. The CDR3 covers 14 residues. This chain's CDR3 is CASSVGSSGETQYF. For the CDR3, the DNA is TGTGCCAGCAGCGTGGGCAGTTCGGGGGAGACCCAGTACTTC.

This chain links TRBV24-1 with TRBJ2-1, with 11 bases aligning to TRBD1. J lost 9 bases, V lost 4 bases, and 10 bases had no gene match. Per germline, CDR1 KGHDR and CDR2 SFDVKD. The CDR3 loop spans 16 amino acids. CDR3 in amino acids: CATSDRSGTGGVEQFF. CDR3 coding DNA: TGTGCCACCAGTGACCGCTCCGGGACAGGGGGAGTTGAGCAGTTCTTC.

There are many counts of this clonotype. The V gene is TRBV6-5, the J gene TRBJ2-7; 8 nucleotides line up with TRBD1. Germline V gene data show CDR1 as MNHEY and CDR2 as SVGAGI. Trimming removed 10 bases from V and 6 bases from J; junction bases left unmatched: 17. The CDR3 has 15 residues. The CDR3 region is CATGEARGQAVEQYF. The CDR3 DNA is TGTGCCACCGGCGAAGCCAGGGGGCAGGCGGTCGAGCAGTACTTC.

This chain uses TRBV4-3 with TRBJ2-7; D may be TRBD1 (6 bases). CDR1 is LGHNA, CDR2 YSLEER, per germline. V lost 1 base and J 4 bases, leaving 14 bases between the germline ends. The CDR3 runs to 15 residues. CDR3 in amino acids: CASSQARGGVYEQYF. Written as DNA, the CDR3 is TGCGCCAGCAGCCAAGCTCGAGGGGGTGTTTACGAGCAGTACTTC.

This clonotype came up many times. The gene calls are TRBV12-3 or TRBV12-4 and TRBJ2-6; 7 bases agree with TRBD2. The V and J ends lost 2 bases and 1 base, in that order; junction bases with no gene match: 8. This CDR3 contains 18 residues. CDR3 nucleotides: TGTGCCAGCAGTTTAACCGGCGGGAGTGATTCTGGGGCCAACGTCCTGACTTTC. Translated, it gives CASSLTGGSDSGANVLTF.

The rearrangement joins TRBV20-1 to TRBJ2-3, with 7 bases fitting TRBD2. Germline trimming cut 3 bases from V and 8 bases from J; bases unmatched to any gene: 17. This CDR3 contains 16 residues. CDR1 is DFQATT and CDR2 is SNEGSKA in the germline V gene (reference sequence). CDR3 in amino acids: CSASPTSVYGSGTQYF. The CDR3 DNA follows: TGCAGTGCTAGCCCTACTAGCGTTTACGGATCGGGTACGCAGTATTTT.

The chain carries TRBV27 and TRBJ2-7; D might be TRBD1 (5 bases). The CDR3 is 14 amino acids. Germline assignment: CDR1 MNHEY and CDR2 SMNVEV (reference sequence). Deletions cut 2 bases from V and 5 bases from J, with 13 bases between. For the CDR3, the DNA is TGTGCCAGCAGTTTAAAGGGGCTAGGCCACGAGCAGTACTTC. Encoded protein: CASSLKGLGHEQYF.